One and the same sample provided the 30 T cell receptor beta chains below, sequenced in a study of cytomegalovirus exposure and HLA in healthy donors. A multiplex PCR was run with 60 Vbeta primers and 13 Jbeta primers. Profiling relied on immunoSEQ multiplex PCR, and the TCRdb table lists in-frame clones only, not all of them. The sample lists some 190,000 clones, about 83% occurring once. The sample comprised PBMCs. The receptors stem from a man in his forties in good health and CMV-seropositive.

V usage is TRBV6-1 and J usage is TRBJ1-3; D is ambiguous. V lost 5 bases and J lost 2, with 13 bases in between. Germline V gene sequence: CDR1 MNHNS, CDR2 SASEGT. This CDR3 region has 15 residues. The chain's CDR3 is CASSSSQAPGNTIYF. As DNA, the CDR3 is TGTGCCAGCAGTTCATCCCAGGCCCCTGGAAACACCATATATTTT.

This clone appeared once. The chain has TRBV19 and TRBJ1-2; TRBD1 matches 8 bases. J was trimmed by 3 bases and V by 7 bases; bases with no gene match: 10. The CDR3 runs to 15 residues. The germline V gene encodes CDR1 LNHDA and CDR2 SQIVND (reference sequence). The CDR3 loop reads CASNRAQGADYGYTF. DNA of the CDR3: TGTGCCAGTAATCGTGCCCAGGGGGCAGACTATGGCTACACCTTC. The complete variable domain, with remaining parts taken from reference TRBV19 and TRBJ1-2, reads DGGITQSPKYLFRKEGQNVTLSCEQNLNHDAMYWYRQDPGQGLRLIYYSQIVNDFQKGDIAEGYSVSREKKESFPLTVTSAQKNPTAFYLCASNRAQGADYGYTFGSGTRLTVV.

This rearrangement joins TRBV28 to TRBJ1-2, with 11 bases aligning to TRBD1. CDR3 length: 15 amino acids. Per germline, CDR1 MDHEN and CDR2 SYDVKM. After removal of 7 bases from V and 4 bases from J, the junction contained 8 bases not matched to a gene. In DNA, the CDR3 is TGTGCCAGCACCGCGGGGGACAGGGGGATCTATGGCTACACCTTC. This gives the protein CASTAGDRGIYGYTF.

This clone was recorded a few times. J is TRBJ2-3 and V is TRBV27; 7 bases match TRBD1. This CDR3 contains 15 residues. After removal of 4 bases from V and 0 bases from J, the junction contained 4 bases not matched to a gene. CDR1 and CDR2 (germline): MNHEY, SMNVEV (reference sequence). CDR3 nucleotide sequence: TGTGCCAGCAGTTCAGGGGGTACTAGCACAGATACGCAGTATTTT. It translates to CASSSGGTSTDTQYF.

This clone was counted only a few times. The J gene is TRBJ1-2, the V gene TRBV2; D gene uncertain. In germline, CDR1 is SNHLY, CDR2 FYNNEI. This CDR3 region has 13 residues. The V end lost 7 bases, the J end lost 3 bases, and 12 bases lay between the germline ends. Here the CDR3 reads CASKDSHYYGYTF. For the CDR3, the DNA is TGTGCCAGCAAGGACTCCCATTACTATGGCTACACCTTC.

In this sample, this clone turned up a few times. The chain employs TRBV27 and TRBJ2-3; TRBD1 matches at 8 bases. Trimming at V came to 7 bases and at J to 8 bases, leaving 11 bases not matched to a gene. The length of the CDR3 is 14 residues. CDR1 is MNHEY, CDR2 SMNVEV, per germline (reference sequence). The CDR3 DNA follows: TGTGCCAGCATCCCTTCTCAGGGGGCGGGTACGCAGTATTTT. This codes for CASIPSQGAGTQYF.

The rearrangement links TRBV5-8 to TRBJ1-5; TRBD1 might be the D (5 bases). V shed 5 bases and J shed 6 bases, with 24 bases lying between them. This CDR3 has 17 residues. CDR1 is SGHTS and CDR2 is YDEGEE in the germline V gene. The CDR3 region has the DNA TGTGCCAGCAGTATTCGTGGGTGGGGCAGGGAGGGTCAGCCCCAGCATTTT. Its protein is CASSIRGWGREGQPQHF.

The rearrangement joins TRBV7-3 to TRBJ2-5; 14 bases are a match to TRBD2. J was trimmed by 1 base and V by 5 bases; bases with no gene match: 3. The CDR3 length is 16 residues. From germline, CDR1 is SGHTA and CDR2 FQGTGA. CDR3 in DNA: TGTGCCAGCAGCCGGGGACTAGCGGGAGTCCAAGAGACCCAGTACTTC. This sequence encodes CASSRGLAGVQETQYF.

V usage is TRBV6-4 and J usage is TRBJ1-1; D possibly corresponds to TRBD1 (5 bases). V lost 4 bases to trimming and J lost 6 bases, with 15 bases between them. This CDR3 comprises 14 residues. The germline gives CDR1 MRHNA, CDR2 SNTAGT. DNA of the CDR3: TGTGCCAGCAGTGTAACGCAGGGAAGCTCTGAAGCTTTCTTT. It translates to CASSVTQGSSEAFF.

The chain has TRBV28 and TRBJ2-7, with 7 bases aligning to TRBD1. The CDR3 extends over 15 amino acids. Germline V gene sequence: CDR1 MDHEN, CDR2 SYDVKM. Germline trimming cut 6 bases from V and 5 bases from J; bases unmatched to any gene: 13. CDR3 residues: CASSISRGKRNEQYF. The CDR3 region has the DNA TGTGCCAGCAGCATTTCCAGGGGGAAGAGGAACGAGCAGTACTTC.

The chain recombines TRBV6-1 with TRBJ2-1; 9 nucleotides agree with TRBD2. V gave up 4 bases and J gave up 5 bases; unmatched junction bases: 12. This CDR3 is 17 amino acids long. Per germline, CDR1 MNHNS and CDR2 SASEGT. The CDR3, as DNA: TGTGCCAGCAGTGCCCGTCCCAGGACTAGCGCTAACAATGAGCAGTTCTTC. This sequence encodes CASSARPRTSANNEQFF.

In this sample, this clone turned up once. V and J are TRBV29-1 and TRBJ2-3, with D tentatively TRBD1 (5 bases). V was trimmed by 4 bases and J by 2 bases, leaving 19 bases between them. Germline CDR1 SQVTM, CDR2 ANQGSEA. The length of the CDR3 is 16 residues. The CDR3 sequence: CSVVLRVMGHTDTQYF. In nucleotides, the CDR3 is TGCAGCGTTGTCCTTCGTGTTATGGGGCACACAGATACGCAGTATTTT.

J is TRBJ2-3 and V is TRBV5-8; D is perhaps TRBD1 (5 bases). CDR1 and CDR2 (germline): SGHTS, YDEGEE. The CDR3 has 14 amino acids. Trimming cost V 2 bases and J 6 bases, with 13 bases left between them. In nucleotides, the CDR3 is TGTGCCAGCAGCTTTCAGGGCTTCGAGGATACGCAGTATTTT. Amino acids: CASSFQGFEDTQYF.

The chain joins TRBV11-2 to TRBJ1-3; 8 bases are a match to TRBD1. The CDR3 contains 15 residues. Germline CDR1 and CDR2: SGHAT and FQNNGV. V lost 1 base to trimming and J lost 5 bases; unmatched junction nucleotides: 4. CDR3 bases: TGTGCCAGCAGCTTAGGTCCAGGGGGCAGAAACACCATATATTTT. This encodes CASSLGPGGRNTIYF.

The V call is TRBV4-1, the J call TRBJ1-2; D is undetermined. Germline CDR1 MGHRA, CDR2 YSYEKL. The CDR3 is made up of 13 amino acids. Deletions cut 0 bases from V and 7 bases from J, with 9 bases between. The CDR3 loop is CASSQDARIGYTF. Here the CDR3 DNA reads TGCGCCAGCAGCCAAGATGCGAGGATTGGCTACACCTTC.

To note about this clone: Germline is not matched at one junction end, which may reflect a read error. The chain uses TRBV7-9 and TRBJ2-6; 9 bases align to TRBD1. CDR3 length: 17 amino acids. Germline values: CDR1 SEHNR, CDR2 FQNEAQ (reference sequence). The CDR3 DNA reads as TGTGCCAGCAGCTTAGGACAGGGGGTCTCTGGGGCCAACGGCCTGACTTTC. Translation: CASSLGQGVSGANGLTF.

CDR3 protein: CASSLRSGEAVNNEQFF. Written as DNA, the CDR3 is TGTGCCAGCAGTCTAAGGTCAGGGGAAGCGGTTAACAATGAGCAGTTCTTC. This sequence joins TRBV27 and TRBJ2-1; weak D call: TRBD1 (6 bases). The CDR3 sequence is 17 residues long. Trimming pared 5 bases from V and 5 bases from J, leaving 22 bases between. Germline lookup yields CDR1 MNHEY and CDR2 SMNVEV (reference sequence).

The chain is built from TRBV6-1 and TRBJ1-1; a weak D match, TRBD1 (5 bases). The germline V gene has CDR1 MNHNS and CDR2 SASEGT. V shed 4 bases and J shed 7 bases, with 16 bases lying between them. This CDR3 is 14 amino acids long. The CDR3 DNA reads TGTGCCAGCAGTGCACTGATGACAGCAGGTGAAGCTTTCTTT. This encodes CASSALMTAGEAFF.

V gene TRBV27 combines with J gene TRBJ2-7; 10 nucleotides match TRBD2. Germline CDR1 is MNHEY and CDR2 is SMNVEV (reference sequence). V dropped 5 bases and J dropped 5; count of bases not matched to a gene: 12. There are 16 residues in the CDR3. CDR3 region: CASSRVRAGGSDEQYF. CDR3 sequence (DNA): TGTGCCAGCAGTCGAGTTCGAGCGGGAGGGTCGGACGAGCAGTACTTC.

The rearrangement joins TRBV19 to TRBJ2-7; 7 bases align to TRBD1. This CDR3 region has 15 residues. CDR1 is LNHDA, CDR2 SQIVND, per germline (reference sequence). V lost 8 bases and J lost 1; bases outside the gene matches: 11. The CDR3 sequence: CASSAGTATSYEQYF. The CDR3 DNA is TGTGCCAGTTCTGCCGGGACAGCTACGTCCTACGAGCAGTACTTC.

J is TRBJ2-1 and V is TRBV7-6; 9 nucleotides match TRBD2. The germline CDR1 and CDR2 sequences are SGHVS and FNYEAQ. CDR3 length: 16 residues. V lost 5 bases, J lost 8 bases, and 13 bases stayed unmatched. The CDR3 DNA reads as TGTGCCAGCAGCCGCCCCGAGAGCGGGAGGACCTATGAGCAGTTCTTC. This translates into CASSRPESGRTYEQFF.

J is TRBJ2-7 and V is TRBV5-1; 7 nucleotides agree with TRBD1. V trimming: 0 bases; J trimming: 2 bases; junction bases outside the gene matches: 2. The CDR3 is 14 amino acids. CDR1 and CDR2 from the germline V gene are SGHRS and YFSETQ. The CDR3, as DNA: TGCGCCAGCAGCTTGGGGGACAGTACCTACGAGCAGTACTTC. This gives the protein CASSLGDSTYEQYF.

The chain uses TRBV7-3 and TRBJ2-3; TRBD2 agrees at 14 bases. CDR1 is SGHTA, CDR2 FQGTGA, per germline. The CDR3 covers 16 residues. The junction had 5 bases not matched to a gene; V was cut back by 3 bases and J by 6 bases. Written as DNA, the CDR3 is TGTGCCAGCAGCTTGGGACTAGCGGGAGTCTCCGATACGCAGTATTTT. This sequence encodes CASSLGLAGVSDTQYF.

The V gene is TRBV6-6, the J gene TRBJ2-7; 11 nucleotides match TRBD2. With V trimmed by 5 bases and J by 7 bases, 7 bases remained unmatched. This CDR3 is built from 14 residues. Germline CDR1 reads MNHNY; CDR2 reads SVGAGI (reference sequence). The CDR3: CASSTRTSGWEQYF. DNA for the CDR3: TGTGCCAGCAGTACCCGGACTAGCGGGTGGGAGCAGTACTTC.

The V and J genes are TRBV9 and TRBJ2-1; possible D gene TRBD2, 6 bases. The CDR3 has 15 residues. CDR1 is SGDLS and CDR2 is YYNGEE in the germline V gene. The V and J ends lost 0 bases and 6 bases respectively, with 13 bases between them. CDR3 nucleotide sequence: TGTGCCAGCAGCGTAGGACTGCGGGATGGCAATGAGCAGTTCTTC. This gives the protein CASSVGLRDGNEQFF.

The rearrangement uses TRBV5-1 and TRBJ2-2; D is unresolved. Per germline, CDR1 SGHRS and CDR2 YFSETQ. The CDR3 consists of 13 residues. V was trimmed by 2 bases and J by 7 bases, leaving 9 bases between them. The CDR3 bases are TGCGCCAGCAGCTTTACAGTGGACGGGGAGCTGTTTTTT. Its translation is CASSFTVDGELFF. Variable domain in full (rest from reference TRBV5-1 and TRBJ2-2): KAGVTQTPRYLIKTRGQQVTLSCSPISGHRSVSWYQQTPGQGLQFLFEYFSETQRNKGNFPGRFSGRQFSNSRSEMNVSTLELGDSALYLCASSFTVDGELFFGEGSRLTVL.

The chain carries TRBV30 and TRBJ2-1; 12 bases match TRBD2. V shed 3 bases and J 5 bases; nucleotides not matched to a gene: 14. Germline V gives CDR1 GTSNPN, CDR2 SVGIG (reference sequence). This CDR3 comprises 18 residues. In nucleotides, the CDR3 is TGTGCCTGGAGCCGCCTTGGGGCTAGCGGGAGGGTTAACAATGAGCAGTTCTTC. Encoded protein: CAWSRLGASGRVNNEQFF.

This chain connects TRBV2 to TRBJ2-7, with a tentative D call TRBD2 (5 bases). V lost 10 bases to trimming and J lost 6 bases, with 13 bases between them. The germline gives CDR1 SNHLY, CDR2 FYNNEI. CDR3 length equals 11 residues. CDR3 coding DNA: TGTGCCATGTCGAGGGAAGGCGAGCAGTACTTC. Encoded protein: CAMSREGEQYF.

This clone appeared once. This chain connects TRBV14 to TRBJ1-1, with 7 positions matching TRBD1. The length of the CDR3 is 14 residues. J lost 1 base, V lost 5 bases, and 4 bases had no gene match. Germline values: CDR1 SGHDN, CDR2 FVKESK. CDR3 nucleotide sequence: TGTGCCAGCAGCTCTCGGACAGGGAACACTGAAGCTTTCTTT. This encodes CASSSRTGNTEAFF.

The chain joins TRBV19 to TRBJ1-5; tentative D call: TRBD1 (6 bases). CDR3 length equals 18 residues. Germline values: CDR1 LNHDA, CDR2 SQIVND (reference sequence). V shed 7 bases and J shed 0 bases, with 22 bases lying between them. CDR3 in DNA: TGTGCCAGTACCACCCTATTTCGACAGGCTCTTAGCAATCAGCCCCAGCATTTT. Translated: CASTTLFRQALSNQPQHF.